The 25 T cell receptor beta chains below all came from one sample that was sequenced in a study of technical replicates of blood from a handful of donors (dated by TCRdb to the late 2010s). Library creation used the immunoSEQ multiplex PCR assay. The clones in this table, taken by TCRdb from immuneACCESS, are in-frame only. Not every clone is retained; where verified, under half of the shortfall comes from an unresolved V gene, and the cause of the rest is unknown. The sample profile shows tens of thousands of clones; approximately 90% of them were found once. Of the sample, about 0.41% is held by the ten largest clones. Sample: T cells isolated from PBMCs. These receptors were taken from a human donor in good health.

This clone was counted only a few times. The V and J genes are TRBV10-3 and TRBJ1-5; a possible D gene is TRBD1 (6 bases). The CDR3 extends over 16 amino acids. Germline assignment: CDR1 ENHRY and CDR2 SYGVKD. Between the trimmed V and J ends, which lost 2 bases and 0 bases, there was a span of 11 bases. Here the CDR3 DNA reads TGTGCCATCAGTGAGCTAGGACAGTATAGCAATCAGCCCCAGCATTTT. This sequence encodes CAISELGQYSNQPQHF.

The chain joins TRBV14 to TRBJ2-7; a possible D gene is TRBD2 (6 bases). The V and J ends lost 3 bases and 7 bases respectively, with 28 bases between them. Looked up from germline, CDR1 is SGHDN and CDR2 is FVKESK. The CDR3 loop spans 18 amino acids. The CDR3 loop reads CASSQGVIAGSSRGEQYF. The CDR3 DNA reads TGTGCCAGCAGCCAGGGGGTAATCGCGGGATCCTCCAGAGGGGAGCAGTACTTC.

The genes are TRBV7-9 and TRBJ1-5; D call uncertain. This CDR3 is built from 13 residues. V lost 6 bases and J lost 2, with 8 bases in between. From germline, CDR1 is SEHNR and CDR2 FQNEAQ (reference sequence). Here the CDR3 reads CASRGAGNQPQHF. The CDR3 nucleotides read TGTGCCAGCAGGGGAGCAGGCAATCAGCCCCAGCATTTT.

The chain carries TRBV7-8 and TRBJ2-7, with 9 nucleotides matching TRBD2. Per germline, CDR1 SGHVS and CDR2 FQNEAQ. This CDR3 region has 15 residues. Trimming removed 6 bases from V and 4 bases from J; junction bases left unmatched: 10. The CDR3 loop reads CASSWSGRTLYEQYF. In DNA, the CDR3 is TGTGCCAGCAGTTGGAGCGGGAGGACCCTTTACGAGCAGTACTTC.

The rearrangement uses TRBV15 and TRBJ1-5; possibly TRBD1 for D (6 bases). The CDR3 sequence is 15 residues long. V shed 0 bases and J shed 6 bases, with 12 bases lying between them. The germline V gene has CDR1 LNHNV and CDR2 YYDKDF (reference sequence). This chain's CDR3 is CATSRDLQGSQPQHF. The CDR3 nucleotides are TGTGCCACCAGCAGAGATTTACAGGGCAGTCAGCCCCAGCATTTT.

This sequence joins TRBV7-2 and TRBJ1-1, with D possibly TRBD1 on 6 matching bases. From germline, CDR1 is SGHTA and CDR2 FQGNSA. The CDR3 has 16 amino acids. Trimming took off 6 bases at V and 5 bases at J, with 22 bases between the two ends. CDR3 in amino acids: CASSFRGGGLVTEAFF. CDR3 nucleotide sequence: TGTGCCAGCAGTTTTCGGGGCGGGGGGCTGGTTACTGAAGCTTTCTTT.

This clone was counted a single time. V usage is TRBV7-8 and J usage is TRBJ2-5, with 7 nucleotides matching TRBD2. The germline V gene has CDR1 SGHVS and CDR2 FQNEAQ. V lost 6 bases to trimming and J lost 4 bases; unmatched junction nucleotides: 11. The CDR3 runs 15 residues. This chain's CDR3 is CASRPLPGGRETQYF. CDR3 sequence (DNA): TGTGCCAGCAGACCACTCCCCGGGGGGAGAGAGACCCAGTACTTC.

The chain is built from TRBV2 and TRBJ2-4; 7 positions agree with TRBD2. Trimming at V came to 9 bases and at J to 0 bases, leaving 5 bases not matched to a gene. The CDR3 is made up of 14 amino acids. Germline-derived CDR1 and CDR2 are SNHLY and FYNNEI. The CDR3 region is CASLAVLAKNIQYF. The DNA of the CDR3 is TGTGCCAGTCTAGCGGTGCTAGCCAAAAACATTCAGTACTTC.

The rearrangement uses TRBV7-9 and TRBJ2-1; tentative D call: TRBD1 (5 bases). The CDR3 has 15 amino acids. V lost 0 bases to trimming and J lost 4 bases, with 10 bases between them. Germline loops: CDR1 SEHNR, CDR2 FQNEAQ (reference sequence). CDR3 coding DNA: TGTGCCAGCAGCTTAGCCACAGGCGATTACAATGAGCAGTTCTTC. Encoded protein: CASSLATGDYNEQFF.

The V gene is TRBV6-1, the J gene TRBJ2-6, with D tentatively TRBD1 (5 bases). The CDR3 is 15 amino acids. Trimming took off 6 bases at V and 0 bases at J, with 9 bases between the two ends. The germline CDR1 and CDR2 sequences are MNHNS and SASEGT. The CDR3: CASRQDPSGANVLTF. CDR3 sequence (DNA): TGTGCCAGCAGACAGGACCCCTCTGGGGCCAACGTCCTGACTTTC.

This chain uses TRBV7-8 with TRBJ1-5; D is undetermined. Trimming took off 2 bases at V and 3 bases at J, with 11 bases between the two ends. This CDR3 is 15 amino acids long. Germline loops: CDR1 SGHVS, CDR2 FQNEAQ. The chain's CDR3 is CASSLLAGSNQPQHF. CDR3 bases: TGTGCCAGCAGCTTATTGGCAGGTTCCAATCAGCCCCAGCATTTT.

The gene calls are TRBV9 and TRBJ2-7; 8 bases fit TRBD1. After removal of 2 bases from V and 0 bases from J, the junction contained 7 bases not matched to a gene. This CDR3 is 16 amino acids long. From germline, CDR1 is SGDLS and CDR2 YYNGEE. This CDR3 reads CASSVGGQVGSYEQYF. CDR3 in DNA: TGTGCCAGCAGCGTGGGGGGACAGGTTGGCTCCTACGAGCAGTACTTC.

The chain joins TRBV6-1 to TRBJ2-7, with TRBD1 matching 8 bases. CDR1 and CDR2 (germline): MNHNS, SASEGT. J lost 5 bases, V lost 6 bases, and 6 bases had no gene match. The CDR3 is 13 residues long. The DNA of the CDR3 is TGTGCCAGCAGATGGACAGGGAAAAACGAGCAGTACTTC. Protein: CASRWTGKNEQYF.

V is TRBV19 and J is TRBJ1-5, with TRBD1 identical over 7 bases. This CDR3 is built from 15 residues. The ends lost 5 bases at V and 0 bases at J; junction bases unmatched: 4. In germline, CDR1 is LNHDA, CDR2 SQIVND (reference sequence). CDR3 sequence reads: CASSSTGVSNQPQHF. The CDR3 DNA is TGTGCCAGTAGTTCAACAGGGGTTAGCAATCAGCCCCAGCATTTT.

The J gene is TRBJ2-7, the V gene TRBV7-8; 9 bases align to TRBD2. The CDR3 length is 16 residues. J was trimmed by 4 bases and V by 3 bases; bases with no gene match: 10. Germline loops: CDR1 SGHVS, CDR2 FQNEAQ. In DNA form, the CDR3 reads TGTGCCAGCAGCTTCGCGGCGGGAGGGTCTTTTTACGAGCAGTACTTC. This sequence encodes CASSFAAGGSFYEQYF.

The J gene is TRBJ2-1, the V gene TRBV7-9; 10 bases map to TRBD2. CDR3 length: 17 residues. The V and J ends lost 2 bases and 2 bases, in that order; junction bases with no gene match: 6. Germline CDR1 and CDR2: SEHNR and FQNEAQ (reference sequence). The CDR3 nucleotides read TGTGCCAGCAGCTTAATAGCGGGAGGTCGAACCTACAATGAGCAGTTCTTC. This gives the protein CASSLIAGGRTYNEQFF.

This chain connects TRBV10-3 to TRBJ2-3; 9 nucleotides match TRBD1. Germline V lookup: CDR1 ENHRY, CDR2 SYGVKD. This CDR3 spans 16 amino acids. Unmatched junction bases numbered 8, after V lost 3 bases and J lost 4 bases. CDR3 sequence reads: CAISDSDRGFPDTQYF. For the CDR3, the DNA is TGTGCCATCAGTGATTCGGACAGGGGATTCCCAGATACGCAGTATTTT.

V gene TRBV19 combines with J gene TRBJ2-7; 10 bases line up with TRBD1. The CDR3 extends over 15 amino acids. Looked up from germline, CDR1 is LNHDA and CDR2 is SQIVND (reference sequence). The V and J ends lost 5 bases and 2 bases, in that order; junction bases with no gene match: 6. Here the CDR3 reads CASSGDRGSTYEQYF. In nucleotides, the CDR3 is TGTGCCAGTAGTGGGGACAGGGGCTCGACCTACGAGCAGTACTTC.

The genes are TRBV4-3 and TRBJ2-7; 8 bases are a match to TRBD2. The germline V gene has CDR1 LGHNA and CDR2 YSLEER. After removal of 4 bases from V and 2 bases from J, the junction contained 7 bases not matched to a gene. This CDR3 spans 15 amino acids. The CDR3 region has the DNA TGCGCCAGCAGCCCTACGACTAGCGCAACCTACGAGCAGTACTTC. It specifies CASSPTTSATYEQYF.

The V gene is TRBV15, the J gene TRBJ2-7; tentative D call: TRBD1 (6 bases). The length of the CDR3 is 13 residues. Between the trimmed V and J ends, which lost 5 bases and 7 bases, there was a span of 15 bases. Germline lookup yields CDR1 LNHNV and CDR2 YYDKDF (reference sequence). CDR3 nucleotide sequence: TGTGCCACCAGCCGGGATCTTCAGGGGGAGCAGTACTTC. This codes for CATSRDLQGEQYF.

The rearrangement uses TRBV7-2 and TRBJ2-7; 13 nucleotides line up with TRBD2. CDR3 length: 15 amino acids. V was pared by 5 bases and J by 2 bases, with 3 bases of the junction left unmatched. Germline assignment: CDR1 SGHTA and CDR2 FQGNSA. Here the CDR3 DNA reads TGTGCCAGCAGCACCGGACTAGCGGGGGCCTACGAGCAGTACTTC. Translating it yields CASSTGLAGAYEQYF.

The chain is built from TRBV28 and TRBJ2-1; tentative D call: TRBD2 (6 bases). Germline CDR1 is MDHEN and CDR2 is SYDVKM. V lost 7 bases to trimming and J lost 6 bases, with 16 bases between them. The CDR3 runs 14 residues. This CDR3 is CASMDGREINEQFF. CDR3 DNA sequence: TGTGCCAGCATGGACGGACGGGAGATCAATGAGCAGTTCTTC. The whole variable domain, remainder taken from reference TRBV28 and TRBJ2-1, is DVKVTQSSRYLVKRTGEKVFLECVQDMDHENMFWYRQDPGLGLRLIYFSYDVKMKEKGDIPEGYSVSREKKERFSLILESASTNQTSMYLCASMDGREINEQFFGPGTRLTVL.

The V gene is TRBV4-3, the J gene TRBJ1-1, with D unclear. Germline CDR1 LGHNA, CDR2 YSLEER. The CDR3 is made up of 16 amino acids. Trimming cost V 4 bases and J 0 bases, with 15 bases left between them. CDR3 DNA: TGCGCCAGCAGCCCCAGATTCGAGAGGATGAACACTGAAGCTTTCTTT. Translation: CASSPRFERMNTEAFF.

The rearrangement uses TRBV28 and TRBJ1-2; D may be TRBD1 (5 bases). The germline V gene has CDR1 MDHEN and CDR2 SYDVKM. The ends were cut back, 1 base at V and 2 bases at J, with 8 bases in the middle. The CDR3 totals 14 residues. DNA for the CDR3: TGTGCCAGCAGTTTATTTGACAGAAACTATGGCTACACCTTC. Translating gives CASSLFDRNYGYTF.

V gene TRBV7-8 combines with J gene TRBJ1-1; TRBD1 aligns across 7 bases. Germline lookup yields CDR1 SGHVS and CDR2 FQNEAQ. The CDR3 contains 15 residues. Trimming at V came to 6 bases and at J to 2 bases, leaving 9 bases not matched to a gene. The CDR3: CASRPHGDSNTEAFF. The CDR3 coding sequence is TGTGCCAGCAGACCGCACGGGGACAGTAACACTGAAGCTTTCTTT.